The 28 T cell receptor beta chains below all came from one sample that was sequenced in a study of T-cell memory formation after mild COVID-19. TCRdb used MiXCR to reprocess the 5' RACE reads, holding one entry per CDR3 protein. The sample records roughly 600,000 distinct CDR3 sequences, roughly 17% being singletons. Sequenced sample: PBMCs or a T cell subset sorted from them (not recorded which). The receptor set was obtained from an adult woman who had mild COVID-19 (a few samples of this study predate the infection). Cell type and time point are not known.

In this sample, this clonotype turned up many times. This chain joins TRBV5-1 and TRBJ2-5; no clear D. The CDR3 is made up of 13 amino acids. Deletions cut 1 base from V and 4 bases from J, with 8 bases between. The V gene's germline CDR1 is SGHRS and CDR2 YFSETQ. CDR3 region: CASSLLVGETQYF. The CDR3 bases are TGCGCCAGCAGCTTGTTAGTCGGAGAGACCCAGTACTTC.

This clonotype was detected once. The V call is TRBV11-2, the J call TRBJ1-6; possible D gene TRBD1, 5 bases. Trimming cost V 8 bases and J 7 bases, with 12 bases left between them. Germline assignment: CDR1 SGHAT and CDR2 FQNNGV. The CDR3 spans 13 residues. The CDR3 coding sequence is TGTGCCAGCGGCGGGGCAGGCAATTCACCCCTCCACTTT. Amino acids: CASGGAGNSPLHF. The whole variable domain, remainder taken from reference TRBV11-2 and TRBJ1-6, is EAGVAQSPRYKIIEKRQSVAFWCNPISGHATLYWYQQILGQGPKLLIQFQNNGVVDDSQLPKDRFSAERLKGVDSTLKIQPAKLEDSAVYLCASGGAGNSPLHFGNGTRLTVT.

This clonotype came up a few times. This chain uses TRBV30 with TRBJ1-1, with D unresolved. CDR3 size: 15 residues. Germline V gives CDR1 GTSNPN, CDR2 SVGIG (reference sequence). V dropped 3 bases and J dropped 3 bases, with 17 bases sitting between them. CDR3 nucleotides: TGTGCCTGGAGGGCCCGGTGGCGTCGGGACACTGAAGCTTTCTTT. This gives the protein CAWRARWRRDTEAFF.

This clonotype was observed a few times. The CDR3 spells CASRERDNLNSPLHF. CDR3 in DNA: TGTGCCAGCAGAGAGCGGGACAATCTAAATTCACCCCTCCACTTT. This chain joins TRBV2 and TRBJ1-6; a possible D gene is TRBD1 (6 bases). CDR1 is SNHLY, CDR2 FYNNEI, per germline. The CDR3 has 15 amino acids. V lost 6 bases, J lost 7 bases, and 16 bases lay in between.

This clonotype was observed a handful of times. The chain is built from TRBV7-9 and TRBJ1-6; TRBD1 matches 9 bases. CDR1 is SEHNR, CDR2 FQNEAQ, per germline (reference sequence). J gave up 10 bases and V 5 bases, and 12 bases lay outside the gene matches. The CDR3 is 16 residues long. The CDR3 DNA sequence: TGTGCCAGCAGCCCCTTCGCCGGGACAGGGCTCTCACCCCTCCACTTT. Amino acid sequence: CASSPFAGTGLSPLHF.

This chain links TRBV6-1 with TRBJ1-5; 8 bases line up with TRBD1. V lost 3 bases to trimming and J lost 5 bases; unmatched junction nucleotides: 9. CDR3 length: 16 amino acids. In germline, CDR1 is MNHNS, CDR2 SASEGT. CDR3 loop: CASSESGGVGYQPQHF. CDR3 nucleotides: TGTGCCAGCAGTGAGTCAGGGGGCGTGGGATATCAGCCCCAGCATTTT.

The V call is TRBV12-3 or TRBV12-4, the J call TRBJ2-3; TRBD1 aligns across 7 bases. The CDR3 contains 15 residues. Losses at the gene ends were 3 bases for V and 4 bases for J; bases not matched to a gene: 7. The CDR3 reads CASSFRDSPADTQYF. As DNA, the CDR3 is TGTGCCAGCAGTTTTCGGGACAGTCCCGCAGATACGCAGTATTTT.

This clonotype turned up a few times. V gene TRBV12-3 or TRBV12-4 combines with J gene TRBJ2-5, with D possibly called TRBD1 or TRBD2 (6 bases each). Trimming shortened V by 5 bases and J by 4 bases, and 17 bases separated the two germline ends. The length of the CDR3 is 15 residues. The CDR3 spells CASSPGSGARETQYF. The DNA of the CDR3 is TGTGCCAGCAGTCCCGGTTCGGGGGCTCGAGAGACCCAGTACTTC.

The gene calls are TRBV6-6 and TRBJ1-1, with 8 bases that match TRBD1. The CDR3 totals 15 residues. Germline assignment: CDR1 MNHNY and CDR2 SVGAGI (reference sequence). Losses at the gene ends were 2 bases for V and 4 bases for J; bases not matched to a gene: 6. CDR3 DNA sequence: TGTGCCAGCAGTTACCCGGACAGGGAGGGCACTGAAGCTTTCTTT. Amino acid sequence: CASSYPDREGTEAFF.

The chain carries TRBV21-1 and TRBJ2-5; TRBD2 reflects the table's D call only, with no check against the DNA. TRBV21-1 is noted as a pseudogene. The CDR3 is 16 amino acids. The CDR3 is CASRPPGTSDQETQYF. The CDR3, as DNA: TGTGCCAGCAGACCCCCCGGGACTAGCGACCAAGAGACCCAGTACTTC.

This clonotype has more than one count but fewer than ten. The chain carries TRBV20-1 and TRBJ1-5; D call uncertain. V shed 1 base and J shed 2 bases, with 12 bases lying between them. This CDR3 has 15 amino acids. The V gene's germline CDR1 is DFQATT and CDR2 SNEGSKA (reference sequence). The CDR3 region has the DNA TGCAGTGCTAGAGCGGCGCGTGGGGGCAATCAGCCCCAGCATTTT. Protein: CSARAARGGNQPQHF.

This clonotype was detected only a few times. The chain is built from TRBV27 and TRBJ2-5; tentatively, D is TRBD2 (5 bases). With 4 bases removed from V and 2 bases from J, the gap between germline ends came to 8 bases. Germline values: CDR1 MNHEY, CDR2 SMNVEV (reference sequence). The CDR3 is 13 amino acids. The DNA for the CDR3 is TGTGCCAGCAGTTCCGGGAATCAAGAGACCCAGTACTTC. Translated, it gives CASSSGNQETQYF.

The rearrangement links TRBV10-2 to TRBJ1-1; D gene unclear. CDR1 and CDR2 from the germline V gene are WSHSY and SAAADI. The length of the CDR3 is 15 residues. V was cut by 7 bases and J by 0 bases, with 15 bases left in between. For the CDR3, the DNA is TGCGCCAGCACCTTCAGCCCCACAGTGAACACTGAAGCTTTCTTT. This codes for CASTFSPTVNTEAFF.

This clonotype occurred a few times. The chain employs TRBV7-9 and TRBJ2-1; D uncertain. The CDR3 is 13 residues long. Germline-derived CDR1 and CDR2 are SEHNR and FQNEAQ (reference sequence). The V end was cut by 2 bases, the J end by 10 bases, with 12 bases between. The CDR3 DNA is TGTGCCAGCAGCTTAACCGCCTACGCGGAGCAGTTCTTC. This translates into CASSLTAYAEQFF.

A few counts support this clonotype. J is TRBJ2-1 and V is TRBV6-5; unclear D gene. In germline, CDR1 is MNHEY, CDR2 SVGAGI. This CDR3 has 14 amino acids. V was trimmed by 8 bases and J by 3 bases, leaving 14 bases between them. The CDR3 loop reads CASRGPLNYNEQFF. The DNA of the CDR3 is TGTGCCAGCCGAGGACCCCTTAACTACAATGAGCAGTTCTTC.

A few counts support this clonotype. The gene calls are TRBV24-1 and TRBJ2-1, with TRBD2 identical over 8 bases. With 3 bases clipped from V and 8 bases from J, the junction kept 14 bases outside the gene matches. This CDR3 spans 17 amino acids. Germline V gives CDR1 KGHDR, CDR2 SFDVKD. CDR3: CATSDPKREGLYDEQFF. The CDR3 DNA is TGTGCCACCAGTGATCCAAAACGGGAGGGCCTTTATGATGAGCAGTTCTTC.

The gene calls are TRBV9 and TRBJ2-1; the match to TRBD2 covers 13 bases. CDR3 size: 16 residues. V shed 4 bases, J shed 7 bases, and the junction held 8 bases outside the gene matches. CDR1 and CDR2 (germline): SGDLS, YYNGEE. As DNA, the CDR3 is TGTGCCAGCAGCTCAGAGGGACTAGCGGGGTCAAATGAGCAGTTCTTC. It specifies CASSSEGLAGSNEQFF.

V gene TRBV6-6 combines with J gene TRBJ1-1, with 7 bases identical to TRBD1. The CDR3 is 14 residues long. Germline assignment: CDR1 MNHNY and CDR2 SVGAGI (reference sequence). With 2 bases clipped from V and 4 bases from J, the junction kept 4 bases outside the gene matches. CDR3 nucleotides: TGTGCCAGCAGTTACCCCGCAGGGGGCACTGAAGCTTTCTTT. This codes for CASSYPAGGTEAFF.

The chain carries TRBV6-2 or TRBV6-3 and TRBJ1-1, with 8 nucleotides matching TRBD1. Per the germline V gene, CDR1 is MNHEY and CDR2 is SVGEGT. V trimming: 6 bases; J trimming: 2 bases; junction bases outside the gene matches: 11. The CDR3 runs 16 residues. The CDR3 nucleotides are TGTGCCAGCAGCCCCCCCCGGGACAGGAAAAACACTGAAGCTTTCTTT. It is translated as CASSPPRDRKNTEAFF.

This clonotype was found a few times. V gene TRBV6-2 or TRBV6-3 combines with J gene TRBJ2-3; 9 bases are shared with TRBD2. This CDR3 is 13 amino acids long. CDR1 and CDR2 (germline): MNHEY, SVGEGT. With 8 bases clipped from V and 5 bases from J, the junction kept 5 bases outside the gene matches. The CDR3 region has the DNA TGTGCCAGCCTCGGACTAGCGAGAGATACGCAGTATTTT. Translation: CASLGLARDTQYF.

This chain uses TRBV12-3 or TRBV12-4 with TRBJ1-1, with 7 bases lining up with TRBD1. J lost 4 bases, V lost 7 bases, and 6 bases had no gene match. This CDR3 has 13 amino acids. Here the CDR3 DNA reads TGTGCCAGCAAACAGGGGAGGCTCACTGAAGCTTTCTTT. Translated, it gives CASKQGRLTEAFF.

The chain is built from TRBV24-1 and TRBJ2-5, with D possibly TRBD1 on 6 matching bases. The V end was cut by 1 base, the J end by 3 bases, with 11 bases between. In germline, CDR1 is KGHDR, CDR2 SFDVKD. The CDR3 totals 15 residues. The CDR3 region is CATSDFETGKETQYF. The CDR3, as DNA: TGTGCCACCAGTGATTTTGAGACAGGAAAAGAGACCCAGTACTTC.

This clonotype was found many times. The chain couples TRBV7-9 to TRBJ2-1; D possibly corresponds to TRBD2 (6 bases). CDR1 is SEHNR and CDR2 is FQNEAQ in the germline V gene (reference sequence). This CDR3 is 15 amino acids long. Trimming cost V 1 base and J 6 bases, with 13 bases left between them. The chain's CDR3 is CASSLGAGRGNEQFF. For the CDR3, the DNA is TGTGCCAGCAGCTTAGGGGCGGGGCGGGGCAATGAGCAGTTCTTC.

The chain has TRBV6-1 and TRBJ2-1; 7 bases map to TRBD1. Germline V gene sequence: CDR1 MNHNS, CDR2 SASEGT. With 3 bases clipped from V and 10 bases from J, the junction kept 12 bases outside the gene matches. This CDR3 has 15 amino acids. The CDR3 DNA reads as TGTGCCAGCAGTGATGTAGGGGGCGCGGTTAGGGAGCAGTTCTTC. It translates to CASSDVGGAVREQFF.

This clonotype turned up a few times. This rearrangement joins TRBV12-3 or TRBV12-4 to TRBJ2-3; TRBD2 matches 11 bases. The V gene end was trimmed by 5 bases and the J gene end by 4 bases; junction bases not matched to a gene: 5. The CDR3 contains 15 residues. CDR3 in DNA: TGTGCCAGCAGTACTAGCGGGAGTAGGTCAGATACGCAGTATTTT. Amino acids: CASSTSGSRSDTQYF.

The chain uses TRBV6-1 and TRBJ1-2, with D possibly being TRBD1 (6 bases). Between the trimmed V and J ends, which lost 1 base and 2 bases, there was a span of 11 bases. Germline V gene sequence: CDR1 MNHNS, CDR2 SASEGT. The CDR3 sequence is 15 residues long. The chain's CDR3 is CASSEDGGPNYGYTF. The CDR3 coding sequence is TGTGCCAGCAGTGAAGACGGGGGGCCGAACTATGGCTACACCTTC.

J is TRBJ2-7 and V is TRBV5-1; the D call may be TRBD1 or TRBD2 (6 bases each). CDR3 length: 11 residues. Trimming took 5 bases from V and 13 from J, leaving 16 bases between them. Germline V CDR1 and CDR2: SGHRS, YFSETQ. This CDR3 reads CASRSEGVCYF. CDR3 DNA sequence: TGCGCCAGCAGATCGGAGGGGGTTTGTTACTTC.

The rearrangement links TRBV12-3 or TRBV12-4 to TRBJ2-7, with 15 positions matching TRBD2. Losses at the gene ends were 5 bases for V and 2 bases for J; bases not matched to a gene: 4. The CDR3 runs 16 residues. CDR3 protein: CASSRGLAGGPYEQYF. DNA for the CDR3: TGTGCCAGCAGTCGAGGACTAGCGGGGGGGCCCTACGAGCAGTACTTC.